This T cell receptor beta chain derives from a study of T-cell reconstitution after alpha-beta-depleted transplantation in children. The V gene's germline CDR1 is DFQATT and CDR2 SNEGSKA (reference sequence). This CDR3 spans 14 amino acids. Trimming pared 0 bases from V and 5 bases from J, leaving 14 bases between. It was with unique molecular identifiers that the TCRbeta library was prepared. One entry per CDR3 protein, called by TCRdb with MiXCR from the PCR reads. The sample shows around 400,000 distinct CDR3 sequences, just over 20% of them seen only once. This clonotype turned up a few times. This clonotype originated in a human donor who donated a stem cell graft to a child with acute myeloid leukemia. The material was PBMCs from the stem cell graft donor, obtained from the stem cell graft. The V and J genes are TRBV20-1 and TRBJ2-7; D not resolved. CDR3: CSARDSFASNEQYF. CDR3 sequence (DNA): TGCAGTGCTAGAGATAGTTTCGCGTCCAACGAGCAGTACTTC.